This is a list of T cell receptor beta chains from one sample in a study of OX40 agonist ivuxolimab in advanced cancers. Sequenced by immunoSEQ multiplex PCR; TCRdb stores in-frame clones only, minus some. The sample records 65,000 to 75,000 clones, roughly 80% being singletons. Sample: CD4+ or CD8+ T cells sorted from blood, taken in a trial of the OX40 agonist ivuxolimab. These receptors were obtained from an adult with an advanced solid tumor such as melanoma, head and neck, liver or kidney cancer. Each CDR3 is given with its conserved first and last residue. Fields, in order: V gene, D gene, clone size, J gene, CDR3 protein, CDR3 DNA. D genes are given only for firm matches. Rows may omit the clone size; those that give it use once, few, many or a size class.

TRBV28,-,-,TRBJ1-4,CASSLSQATNEKLFF,TGTGCCAGCAGTTTATCACAGGCAACTAATGAAAAACTGTTTTTT
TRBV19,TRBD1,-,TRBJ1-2,CASTYMDRGRTNYGYTF,TGTGCCAGTACCTATATGGACAGGGGGCGTACCAACTATGGCTACACCTTC
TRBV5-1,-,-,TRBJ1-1,CASSLAYTGMNTEAFF,TGCGCCAGCAGCTTGGCCTATACAGGGATGAACACTGAAGCTTTCTTT
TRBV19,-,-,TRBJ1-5,CASRKQERNQPQHF,TGTGCCAGTAGAAAACAGGAGCGAAATCAGCCCCAGCATTTT
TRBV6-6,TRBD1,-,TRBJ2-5,CASSSPVRGQETQYF,TGTGCCAGCAGTTCCCCCGTCAGGGGGCAGGAGACCCAGTACTTC
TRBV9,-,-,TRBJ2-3,CASSVGSLGSTDTQYF,TGTGCCAGCAGCGTAGGTAGTCTCGGAAGCACAGATACGCAGTATTTT
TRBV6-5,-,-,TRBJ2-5,CASSPSGAETQYF,TGTGCCAGCAGTCCCAGCGGCGCTGAGACCCAGTACTTC
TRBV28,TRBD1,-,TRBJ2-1,CASSRQGVWYNEQFF,TGTGCCAGCAGCCGACAGGGGGTTTGGTACAATGAGCAGTTCTTC
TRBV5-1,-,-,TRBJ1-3,CASSLSPSVLGSGNTIYF,TGCGCCAGCAGCTTGTCTCCCTCGGTCCTGGGCTCTGGAAACACCATATATTTT
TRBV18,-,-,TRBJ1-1,CASSPLGTVNTEAFF,TGTGCCAGCTCACCACTGGGCACCGTGAACACTGAAGCTTTCTTT
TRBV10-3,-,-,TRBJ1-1,CAISELGVNTEAFF,TGTGCCATCAGTGAGCTGGGCGTGAACACTGAAGCTTTCTTT
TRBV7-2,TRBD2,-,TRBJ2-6,CASSSGGSGANVLTF,TGTGCCAGCAGCTCCGGGGGGAGTGGGGCCAACGTCCTGACTTTC
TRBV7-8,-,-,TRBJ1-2,CASSLREGSQSGYGYTF,TGTGCCAGCAGCTTACGGGAGGGGTCACAAAGCGGCTATGGCTACACCTTC
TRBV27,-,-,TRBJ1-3,CASRRIGGSGNTIYF,TGTGCCAGCAGGAGGATAGGGGGGTCTGGAAACACCATATATTTT
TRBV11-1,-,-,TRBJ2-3,CASSPWTGIFTDTQYF,TGTGCCAGCAGCCCGTGGACGGGAATCTTCACAGATACGCAGTATTTT
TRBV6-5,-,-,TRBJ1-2,CASRLDGNYGYTF,TGTGCCAGCAGACTGGACGGGAACTATGGCTACACCTTC
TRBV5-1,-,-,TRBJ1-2,CASSRELANYGYTF,TGCGCCAGCAGCCGGGAGCTCGCTAACTATGGCTACACCTTC
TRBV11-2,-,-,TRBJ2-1,CASSLGPTEQFF,TGTGCCAGCAGCTTAGGTCCTACTGAGCAGTTCTTC
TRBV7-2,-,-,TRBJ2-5,CASSLAGSETQYF,TGTGCCAGCAGCTTAGCGGGGTCCGAGACCCAGTACTTC
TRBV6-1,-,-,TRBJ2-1,CASSELGNEQFF,TGTGCCAGCAGTGAATTGGGCAATGAGCAGTTCTTC
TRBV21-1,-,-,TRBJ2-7,CASSKDRVTSGSQAYEQYF,TGTGCCAGCAGCAAAGATAGGGTGACTAGCGGGAGCCAAGCCTACGAGCAGTACTTC
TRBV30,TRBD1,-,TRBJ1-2,CAWRPGQTHYGYTF,TGTGCCTGGAGGCCGGGACAGACGCACTATGGCTACACCTTC
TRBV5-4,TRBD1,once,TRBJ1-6,CASNPDRATSPLHF,TGTGCCAGCAACCCGGACAGGGCGACATCACCCCTCCACTTT
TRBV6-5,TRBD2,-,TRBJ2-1,CASSPVSGSYNEQFF,TGTGCCAGCAGTCCAGTTAGCGGGAGCTACAATGAGCAGTTCTTC
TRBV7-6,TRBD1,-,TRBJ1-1,CASSFGTGLTEAFF,TGTGCCAGCAGCTTCGGGACAGGGTTAACTGAAGCTTTCTTT
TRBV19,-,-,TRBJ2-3,CASSIGRDTQYF,TGTGCCAGTAGTATAGGAAGGGATACGCAGTATTTT
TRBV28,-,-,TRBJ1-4,CASSFLPLRQGNAREGKLFF,TGTGCCAGCAGTTTCCTCCCCTTACGGCAGGGAAACGCCCGGGAGGGAAAACTGTTTTTT
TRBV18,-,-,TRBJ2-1,CASSYFDGQAYNEQFF,TGTGCCAGCTCATATTTCGACGGGCAAGCCTACAATGAGCAGTTCTTC
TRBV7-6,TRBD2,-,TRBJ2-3,CASMAGGRDTQYF,TGTGCCAGCATGGCGGGGGGGCGGGATACGCAGTATTTT
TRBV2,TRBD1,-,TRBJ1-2,CASSPGGAGGYTF,TGTGCCAGCAGCCCAGGGGGCGCGGGAGGCTACACCTTC
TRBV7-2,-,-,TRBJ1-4,CASSQVRVTNEKLFF,TGTGCCAGCAGCCAGGTTCGGGTTACTAATGAAAAACTGTTTTTT
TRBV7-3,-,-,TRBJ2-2,CASSKGTQPTGELFF,TGTGCCAGCAGCAAGGGGACACAGCCCACCGGGGAGCTGTTTTTT
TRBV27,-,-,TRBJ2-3,CTSSLSASTDTQYF,TGTACCAGCAGTTTATCAGCTAGCACAGATACGCAGTATTTT
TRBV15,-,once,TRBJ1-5,CATSRGGGPQHF,TGTGCCACCAGCAGAGGCGGGGGGCCCCAGCATTTT
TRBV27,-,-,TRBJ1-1,CASKGDRNTEAFF,TGTGCCAGCAAAGGGGATCGAAACACTGAAGCTTTCTTT
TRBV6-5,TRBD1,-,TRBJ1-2,CASSRGQGSYGYTF,TGTGCCAGCAGTAGGGGACAGGGATCCTATGGCTACACCTTC
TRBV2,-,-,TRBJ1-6,CASSEQGSVANSPLHF,TGTGCCAGCAGTGAACAGGGCTCAGTCGCTAATTCACCCCTCCACTTT
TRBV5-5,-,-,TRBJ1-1,CASSSAFNTEAFF,TGTGCCAGCAGCTCAGCTTTCAACACTGAAGCTTTCTTT
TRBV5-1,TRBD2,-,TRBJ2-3,CASSLGIFSGSPTDTQYF,TGCGCCAGCAGCTTGGGAATCTTTAGCGGGAGCCCCACAGATACGCAGTATTTT
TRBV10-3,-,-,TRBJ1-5,CAISAGTSNQPQHF,TGTGCCATCAGTGCCGGGACAAGTAATCAGCCCCAGCATTTT
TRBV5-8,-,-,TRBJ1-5,CASSLGQASNQPQHF,TGTGCCAGCAGCTTGGGACAGGCCAGCAATCAGCCCCAGCATTTT
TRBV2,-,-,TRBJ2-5,CASSEGVGTQYF,TGTGCCAGCAGTGAAGGGGTTGGGACCCAGTACTTC
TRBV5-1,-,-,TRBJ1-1,CASSLDRANTEAFF,TGCGCCAGCAGCTTGGACCGGGCCAACACTGAAGCTTTCTTT
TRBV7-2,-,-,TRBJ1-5,CASSSNGGAAQHF,TGTGCCAGCAGCTCAAACGGGGGGGCAGCCCAGCATTTT
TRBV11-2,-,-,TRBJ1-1,CASSLARYEAFF,TGTGCCAGCAGCTTAGCGAGGTATGAAGCTTTCTTT
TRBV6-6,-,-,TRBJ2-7,CASSYGRKFTDEQYF,TGTGCCAGCAGTTACGGACGGAAGTTCACCGACGAGCAGTACTTC
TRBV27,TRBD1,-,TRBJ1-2,CASSPGQGLGYGYTF,TGTGCCAGCAGTCCGGGACAGGGGCTCGGGTATGGCTACACCTTC
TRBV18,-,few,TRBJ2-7,CASSPQGTGREQYF,TGTGCCAGCTCACCACAGGGCACGGGGCGCGAGCAGTACTTC
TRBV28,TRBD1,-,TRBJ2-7,CASSRTGWGTGGAAYEQYF,TGTGCCAGCAGTCGAACCGGGTGGGGGACAGGGGGCGCAGCCTACGAGCAGTACTTC
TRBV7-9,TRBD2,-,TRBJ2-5,CASSRGLAVETQYF,TGTGCCAGCAGCCGGGGACTAGCGGTAGAGACCCAGTACTTC
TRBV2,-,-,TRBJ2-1,CASSGDSSYNEQFF,TGTGCCAGCAGTGGGGACTCCTCTTACAATGAGCAGTTCTTC
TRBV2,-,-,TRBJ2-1,CASSELFAGISEQFF,TGTGCCAGCAGTGAACTCTTTGCGGGAATATCTGAGCAGTTCTTC
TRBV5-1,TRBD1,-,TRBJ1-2,CASSFTGQPNYGYTF,TGCGCCAGCAGCTTTACGGGACAGCCTAACTATGGCTACACCTTC
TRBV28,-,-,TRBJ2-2,CASSMGGGLNTGELFF,TGTGCCAGCAGTATGGGGGGCGGCCTGAACACCGGGGAGCTGTTTTTT